This T cell receptor beta chain was captured in a study of regulatory T cells in long-lasting Graves disease. Overall study results and limits: A greater number of public clonotypes (about 2,900) was shared by persistent patients than by new patients (about 990).

As to this clonotype: Its specificity is not known.

CDR1 and CDR2 from the germline V gene are PRHDT and FYEKMQ (reference sequence). This CDR3 has 14 amino acids. V shed 6 bases and J 10 bases; nucleotides not matched to a gene: 10. In building TCR beta libraries, iRepertoire HTBI primers were used together with Arm-PCR of CDR3 regions. MiXCR, run by TCRdb on the multiplex PCR reads, gives a single entry per CDR3 protein. The sample holds 390,000 or so distinct CDR3 sequences; more than 20% are singletons and the top ten take around 30%. Noted time point: persistent/refractory GD, antithyroid drugs over 5 years with positive TRAb. Construction of the TCR library relied on RNA isolated from PBMCs.

This sequence joins TRBV13 and TRBJ2-1, with 9 nucleotides matching TRBD2. The specimen comprised peripheral blood mononuclear cells (PBMCs), sampled when the disease was refractory, from a patient treated with antithyroid drugs. This receptor was taken from a woman aged 40 to 50 with Graves disease. The CDR3 is CASRRLAGPFEQFF. The CDR3 bases are TGTGCCAGCAGAAGGCTAGCGGGACCTTTCGAGCAGTTCTTC.